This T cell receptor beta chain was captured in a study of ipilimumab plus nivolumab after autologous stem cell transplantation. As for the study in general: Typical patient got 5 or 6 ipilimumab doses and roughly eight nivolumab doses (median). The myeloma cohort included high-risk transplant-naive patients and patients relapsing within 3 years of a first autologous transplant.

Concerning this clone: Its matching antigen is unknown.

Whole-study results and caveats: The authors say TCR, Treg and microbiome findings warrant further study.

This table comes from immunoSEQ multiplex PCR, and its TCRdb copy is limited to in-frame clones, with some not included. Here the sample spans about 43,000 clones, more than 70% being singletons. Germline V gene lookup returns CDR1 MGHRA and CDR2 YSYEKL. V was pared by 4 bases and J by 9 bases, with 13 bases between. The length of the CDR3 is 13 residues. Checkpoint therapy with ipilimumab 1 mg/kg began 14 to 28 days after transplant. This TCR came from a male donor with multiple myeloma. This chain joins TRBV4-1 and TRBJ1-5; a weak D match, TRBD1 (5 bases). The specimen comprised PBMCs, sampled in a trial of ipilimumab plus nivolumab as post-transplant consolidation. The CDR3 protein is CASSRGLVGPQHF. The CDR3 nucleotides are TGCGCCAGCAGCCGGGGACTTGTAGGGCCCCAGCATTTT.